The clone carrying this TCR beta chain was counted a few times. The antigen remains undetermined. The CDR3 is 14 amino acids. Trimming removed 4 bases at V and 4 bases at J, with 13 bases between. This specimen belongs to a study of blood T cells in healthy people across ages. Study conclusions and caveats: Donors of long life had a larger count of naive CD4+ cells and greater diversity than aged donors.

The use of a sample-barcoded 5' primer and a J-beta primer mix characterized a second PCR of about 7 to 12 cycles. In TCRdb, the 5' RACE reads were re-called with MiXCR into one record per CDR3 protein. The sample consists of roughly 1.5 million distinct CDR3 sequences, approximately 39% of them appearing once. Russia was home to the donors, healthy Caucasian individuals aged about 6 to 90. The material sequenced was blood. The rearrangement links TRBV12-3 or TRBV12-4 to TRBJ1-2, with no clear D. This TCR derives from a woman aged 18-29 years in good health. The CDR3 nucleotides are TGTGCCAGCAGTTCCGGAGAGGGTAGCTATGGCTACACCTTC. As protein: CASSSGEGSYGYTF.